These 7 T cell receptor beta chains came from one sample sequenced in a study of CD8+CD57+ T cells in acquired aplastic anemia. By flow cytometry, patients selected for sequencing had shown an expansion of CD8+CD57+ cells. Genomic DNA constituted the template upon which TCR beta VDJ and CDR3 profiling was performed. TCRdb reprocessed the reads with MiXCR, giving one entry per CDR3 protein. Seen here are approximately 130,000 distinct CDR3 sequences, about 40% observed once, and the top ten hold about 2.4%. The source material was sorted CD4+, CD8+, or CD8+CD57+ T cells (not recorded which) from PBMCs. These receptors were collected from a human donor with aplastic anemia.

The chain employs TRBV2 and TRBJ1-2; 8 bases align to TRBD1. In germline, CDR1 is SNHLY, CDR2 FYNNEI. Trimming at V came to 6 bases and at J to 6 bases, leaving 9 bases not matched to a gene. This CDR3 is 14 amino acids long. CDR3 residues: CASRSLDRANGYTF. The CDR3 coding sequence is TGTGCCAGCAGATCCCTGGACAGGGCTAATGGCTACACCTTC.

This clonotype was seen more than once but under ten times. The chain carries TRBV19 and TRBJ1-2; D is uncertain. Germline values: CDR1 LNHDA, CDR2 SQIVND (reference sequence). The V and J ends lost 5 bases and 8 bases respectively, with 15 bases between them. CDR3 size: 13 residues. The CDR3 nucleotides read TGTGCCAGTAGTCGAGGACGAGGAGGGGGCTACACCTTC. Translated, it gives CASSRGRGGGYTF.

Details on this clonotype: This clone may be a read error of a much larger clone one base away. This rearrangement joins TRBV5-1 to TRBJ2-3; TRBD1 or TRBD2 may be the D gene (5 bases each). This CDR3 contains 13 residues. Germline V lookup: CDR1 SGHRS, CDR2 YFSETQ. CDR3 DNA: TGCGCCAGCAGCTTGCGGGATACAGGTACGCAGTATTTT. Its protein is CASSLRDTGTQYF. Full variable domain (remainder filled in from reference TRBV5-1 and TRBJ2-3): KAGVTQTPRYLIKTRGQQVTLSCSPISGHRSVSWYQQTPGQGLQFLFEYFSETQRNKGNFPGRFSGRQFSNSRSEMNVSTLELGDSALYLCASSLRDTGTQYFGPGTRLTVL.

The chain recombines TRBV24-1 with TRBJ1-2; a possible D gene is TRBD1 (5 bases). CDR3 length: 13 residues. The V end was cut by 7 bases, the J end by 5 bases, with 13 bases between. CDR1 and CDR2 from the germline V gene are KGHDR and SFDVKD. The CDR3 here is CATRGSRDYGYTF. The CDR3 DNA follows: TGTGCCACCAGGGGATCCAGGGATTATGGCTACACCTTC.

This chain uses TRBV10-2 with TRBJ1-5; D remains ambiguous. In germline, CDR1 is WSHSY, CDR2 SAAADI. CDR3 length equals 13 residues. V was shortened by 6 bases and J by 7 bases, with 13 bases between the two germline ends. The CDR3: CASSEGLDQPQHF. As DNA, the CDR3 is TGCGCCAGCAGCGAGGGTCTCGACCAGCCCCAGCATTTT.

This clonotype was recorded many times. This chain links TRBV3-1 with TRBJ2-1; D remains ambiguous. This CDR3 has 11 residues. The germline V and J ends were trimmed by 1 base and 8 bases, with 3 bases remaining between them. Per germline, CDR1 LGHDT and CDR2 YNNKEL (reference sequence). CDR3 sequence reads: CASSQVDEQFF. Written as DNA, the CDR3 is TGTGCCAGCAGCCAAGTAGATGAGCAGTTCTTC.

The chain employs TRBV27 and TRBJ1-1, with a weak D call TRBD1 (6 bases). V was clipped by 6 bases and J by 2 bases, with 10 bases between them. The CDR3 consists of 13 residues. Germline V gene data show CDR1 as MNHEY and CDR2 as SMNVEV (reference sequence). CDR3 loop: CASSRGHNTEAFF. CDR3 DNA: TGTGCCAGCAGCCGGGGGCACAACACTGAAGCTTTCTTT.